The rows below give T cell receptor beta chains drawn from one sample of a study of T cells after posttransplantation cyclophosphamide. Libraries were prepared by immunoSEQ multiplex PCR; TCRdb keeps only in-frame clonotypes and omits some of them. The table lists tens of thousands of clones, more than 70% of them singletons. The sample was PBMCs. These receptors were taken from a man aged 30 to 45 with a blood cancer, CMV-positive, and with a related stem cell donor. The CDR3 runs from the conserved cysteine through the conserved F or W. Fields, in order: D gene, J gene, V gene, clone size, CDR3 DNA, CDR3 protein. D genes are given only for firm matches. A clone size is listed for some rows: how often the clone was seen (once, few, many), or a class if it is expanded.

D: .; J: TRBJ1-1; V: TRBV30; size: .; DNA: TGTGCCTGGAGTGCAGGATTGAACACTGAAGCTTTCTTT; CDR3: CAWSAGLNTEAFF
D: TRBD2; J: TRBJ2-2; V: TRBV7-2; size: .; DNA: TGTGCCAGCAGCGCGGGGGGGAGGGGGACCGGGGAGCTGTTTTTT; CDR3: CASSAGGRGTGELFF
D: .; J: TRBJ1-1; V: TRBV4-1; size: once; DNA: TGCGCCAGCAGCCAAGAAAGTAGTACCCTTAACACTGAAGCTTTCTTT; CDR3: CASSQESSTLNTEAFF
D: TRBD2; J: TRBJ2-5; V: TRBV9; size: once; DNA: TGTGCCAGCGCGGGGGAGTCGTCAGAGACCCAGTACTTC; CDR3: CASAGESSETQYF
D: .; J: TRBJ2-3; V: TRBV19; size: once; DNA: TGTGCCAGTAGTCAACGTAGAGGAGATACGCAGTATTTT; CDR3: CASSQRRGDTQYF
D: TRBD1; J: TRBJ1-1; V: TRBV28; size: .; DNA: TGTGCCACGACCTCACAGGGGGCGGGGAACACTGAAGCTTTCTTT; CDR3: CATTSQGAGNTEAFF
D: TRBD1; J: TRBJ2-7; V: TRBV10-3; size: .; DNA: TGTGCCATCAGCGGGACAGGCGGTTACGAGCAGTACTTC; CDR3: CAISGTGGYEQYF
D: TRBD2; J: TRBJ2-1; V: TRBV7-2; size: few; DNA: TGTGCCAGCAGCTCCCCTAGCGGACGCGTGCAGTTCTTC; CDR3: CASSSPSGRVQFF
D: .; J: TRBJ2-7; V: TRBV5-4; size: .; DNA: TGTGCCAGCAGCATGACAGCCCCCTCCTACGAGCAGTACTTC; CDR3: CASSMTAPSYEQYF
D: .; J: TRBJ2-7; V: TRBV29-1; size: .; DNA: TGCAGCGTATCAAAGGGGGCCTACGAGCAGTACTTC; CDR3: CSVSKGAYEQYF
D: TRBD1; J: TRBJ2-7; V: TRBV15; size: .; DNA: TGTGCCACCAGCAGAGAAGAACTAACAGGGGGGGAGCAGTACTTC; CDR3: CATSREELTGGEQYF
D: TRBD2; J: TRBJ2-1; V: TRBV2; size: .; DNA: TGTGCCAGCAGTGAAGCTAGCGGGCACAATGAGCAGTTCTTC; CDR3: CASSEASGHNEQFF
D: TRBD2; J: TRBJ2-1; V: TRBV4-2; size: .; DNA: TGTGCCAGCAGCCAAGAGCGGGAGGCTTACAATGAGCAGTTCTTC; CDR3: CASSQEREAYNEQFF
D: .; J: TRBJ2-7; V: TRBV29-1; size: .; DNA: TGCAGCGTTGTTCTTATTAGCTCCTACGAGCAGTACTTC; CDR3: CSVVLISSYEQYF
D: TRBD1; J: TRBJ1-1; V: TRBV6-1; size: .; DNA: TGTGCCAGCACCCGGGACAGGGAGTCGGGCACTGAAGCTTTCTTT; CDR3: CASTRDRESGTEAFF
D: TRBD2; J: TRBJ2-3; V: TRBV7-2; size: .; DNA: TGTGCCAGCAGCCTAAATAGCGGGGGGACCACAGATACGCAGTATTTT; CDR3: CASSLNSGGTTDTQYF
D: .; J: TRBJ1-2; V: TRBV6-8; size: .; DNA: TGTGCCAGCAGTTACTCGATACACCAGGGGAACTATGGCTACACCTTC; CDR3: CASSYSIHQGNYGYTF
D: .; J: TRBJ1-4; V: TRBV28; size: .; DNA: TGTGCCGGCGGACAGTATGAAAAACTGTTTTTT; CDR3: CAGGQYEKLFF